This T cell receptor (beta chain) was sequenced for a study of shared clonotypes between healthy human individuals. Comment on this clone: This likely stems from a read error, as it lies one base from a far larger clone.

Deep level was the assay's run setting. Libraries were prepared by immunoSEQ multiplex PCR; TCRdb keeps only in-frame clonotypes and omits some of them. The repertoire holds some 450,000 clones, with more than 70% as singletons. Germline assignment: CDR1 SGHVS and CDR2 FQNEAQ. The CDR3 sequence is 17 residues long. Without sorting, samples used 90 million or so PBMCs for genomic DNA. Input material: PBMCs. V is TRBV7-8 and J is TRBJ1-1; 8 positions match TRBD1. This receptor was taken from a middle-aged woman in good health. Some clones in this sample may be carry-over from other donors' samples. The chain's CDR3 is CASSLGSAGTGPLEASF. DNA for the CDR3: TGTGCCAGCAGCTTAGGGTCCGCCGGGACAGGTCCTCTGGAGGCTTCCTTT.